This entry concerns a single TCR beta chain. This sample was included in a study of blood T cell repertoires in COVID-19. V lost 1 base, J lost 0 bases, and 6 bases lay in between. The CDR3 is 14 residues long. CDR1 LNHDA and CDR2 SQIVND come from the germline V gene (reference sequence). Clones were read by immunoSEQ multiplex PCR, and TCRdb kept only the in-frame ones, dropping some. In the table there are 57,000 or so clones, approximately 91% of which are singletons. The V gene is TRBV19, the J gene TRBJ1-1; weak D call: TRBD1 (5 bases). Source material: peripheral blood. This TCR was sampled from a woman aged 50 to 65 with active or convalescent COVID-19. This CDR3 is CASSIGRVNTEAFF. CDR3 in DNA: TGTGCCAGTAGTATAGGCAGGGTGAACACTGAAGCTTTCTTT. Supplemented by reference TRBV19 and TRBJ1-1, the full variable domain reads DGGITQSPKYLFRKEGQNVTLSCEQNLNHDAMYWYRQDPGQGLRLIYYSQIVNDFQKGDIAEGYSVSREKKESFPLTVTSAQKNPTAFYLCASSIGRVNTEAFFGQGTRLTVV.